The rows below give T cell receptor beta chains drawn from one sample of a study of regulatory T cells in long-lasting Graves disease. Each CDR3 protein gets one entry after TCRdb re-called the multiplex PCR reads with MiXCR. The table lists 400,000 to 550,000 distinct CDR3 sequences, about a sixth of them singletons. This same sample was also taken into another study, of T cells in Graves' hyperthyroidism and ophthalmopathy.

The material sequenced was peripheral blood mononuclear cells (PBMCs), taken at new diagnosis, from a patient treated with antithyroid drugs. These receptors originate from a young woman with Graves disease. CDR3s include the opening cysteine and the closing phenylalanine or tryptophan. The order of the fields is J gene, D gene, clone size, V gene, CDR3 DNA, CDR3 protein. D genes are given only for firm matches. A clone size is listed for some rows: how often the clone was seen (once, few, many), or a class if it is expanded.

j_call: TRBJ1-3; d_call: -; clone_size: -; v_call: TRBV28; cdr3_nt: TGTGCCAGCACCCCAGCGGCGGGACGAATTGGAAACACCATATATTTT; cdr3_aa: CASTPAAGRIGNTIYF
j_call: TRBJ2-5; d_call: TRBD2; clone_size: -; v_call: TRBV10-1; cdr3_nt: TGCGCCAGCAGCACTGGGGACTATCCAGAGACCCAGTACTTC; cdr3_aa: CASSTGDYPETQYF
j_call: TRBJ1-1; d_call: -; clone_size: many; v_call: TRBV11-3; cdr3_nt: TGTGCCAGCAGCTTGGGTACAGCTGAAGCTTTCTTT; cdr3_aa: CASSLGTAEAFF
j_call: TRBJ1-2; d_call: -; clone_size: few; v_call: TRBV2; cdr3_nt: TGTGCCAGCAGTGTCGGCAGGGCCTCCTATGGCTACACCTTC; cdr3_aa: CASSVGRASYGYTF
j_call: TRBJ2-7; d_call: -; clone_size: many; v_call: TRBV7-2; cdr3_nt: TGTGCCAGCAGCTTAGAAGGACTGATCGATACCTACGAGCAGTACTTC; cdr3_aa: CASSLEGLIDTYEQYF
j_call: TRBJ2-1; d_call: -; clone_size: -; v_call: TRBV20-1; cdr3_nt: TGCAGTGCCGAAGATAACCCCCGGGGTGAGCAGTTCTTC; cdr3_aa: CSAEDNPRGEQFF
j_call: TRBJ1-5; d_call: -; clone_size: -; v_call: TRBV7-9; cdr3_nt: TGTGCCAGCAGCCCACCCAACTTAACAGGGAGCCGGCAGCCCCAGCATTTT; cdr3_aa: CASSPPNLTGSRQPQHF
j_call: TRBJ2-1; d_call: TRBD2; clone_size: many; v_call: TRBV6-1; cdr3_nt: TGTGCCAGCAGCCCATTGGAGGCTAGCGGGAGTCGGTTCTACAATGAGCAGTTCTTC; cdr3_aa: CASSPLEASGSRFYNEQFF
j_call: TRBJ1-5; d_call: TRBD1; clone_size: many; v_call: TRBV7-2; cdr3_nt: TGTGCCAGCAGCTCCCTGGGGACAGGGCATCAGCCCCAGCATTTT; cdr3_aa: CASSSLGTGHQPQHF
j_call: TRBJ2-2; d_call: TRBD2; clone_size: few; v_call: TRBV7-3; cdr3_nt: TGTGCCAGCAGCCCAAGACTAGCGGGAGGGCTCCCCAACACCGGGGAGCTGTTTTTT; cdr3_aa: CASSPRLAGGLPNTGELFF
j_call: TRBJ2-5; d_call: TRBD2; clone_size: few; v_call: TRBV18; cdr3_nt: TGTGCCAGCTCAATACCTGCAGCGGGAAGAGAGACCCAGTACTTC; cdr3_aa: CASSIPAAGRETQYF
j_call: TRBJ2-7; d_call: -; clone_size: few; v_call: TRBV6-2/TRBV6-3; cdr3_nt: TGTGCCTGCAGTTACGGTCAGGGGAGCTACGAGCAGTACTTC; cdr3_aa: CACSYGQGSYEQYF
j_call: TRBJ2-7; d_call: -; clone_size: many; v_call: TRBV2; cdr3_nt: TGTGCCAGCAGTGGCCGCAGGGTAGACTACGAGCAGTACTTC; cdr3_aa: CASSGRRVDYEQYF
j_call: TRBJ2-3; d_call: TRBD2; clone_size: -; v_call: TRBV9; cdr3_nt: TGTGCCAGCAGCTCAGGGCCTAGCGGGACAGATACGCAGTATTTT; cdr3_aa: CASSSGPSGTDTQYF
j_call: TRBJ2-1; d_call: TRBD2; clone_size: many; v_call: TRBV30; cdr3_nt: TGTGCCTGGGGGACTAGCGGATTATACAATGAGCAGTTCTTC; cdr3_aa: CAWGTSGLYNEQFF
j_call: TRBJ1-1; d_call: -; clone_size: -; v_call: TRBV7-6; cdr3_nt: TGTGCCAGCAGCTCTGGTCGGGCGGCTGAAGCTTTCTTT; cdr3_aa: CASSSGRAAEAFF
j_call: TRBJ2-7; d_call: TRBD2; clone_size: many; v_call: TRBV7-2; cdr3_nt: TGTGCCAGCAGCTTAATTAGCGGGAACTACGAGCAGTACTTC; cdr3_aa: CASSLISGNYEQYF
j_call: TRBJ2-3; d_call: TRBD2; clone_size: many; v_call: TRBV12-3/TRBV12-4; cdr3_nt: TGTGCCAGCAGGCTAGGGACTAGCGCGACAGATACGCAGTATTTT; cdr3_aa: CASRLGTSATDTQYF
j_call: TRBJ1-4; d_call: -; clone_size: -; v_call: TRBV4-1; cdr3_nt: TGCGCCAGCAGCCAGCCAGGGAAATCTAATGAAAAACTGTTTTTT; cdr3_aa: CASSQPGKSNEKLFF
j_call: TRBJ2-7; d_call: -; clone_size: many; v_call: TRBV11-3; cdr3_nt: TGTGCCAGCAGCTTAGGGTGGGACGACTCCGAGCAGTACTTC; cdr3_aa: CASSLGWDDSEQYF
j_call: TRBJ2-5; d_call: -; clone_size: many; v_call: TRBV28; cdr3_nt: TGTGCCAGCAGTTCGCCAACCCGCAGGGAGACCCAGTACTTC; cdr3_aa: CASSSPTRRETQYF
j_call: TRBJ2-7; d_call: -; clone_size: many; v_call: TRBV28; cdr3_nt: TGTGCCAGCAGTTTCCTACAGGGAATGGCCTACGAGCAGTACTTC; cdr3_aa: CASSFLQGMAYEQYF
j_call: TRBJ2-7; d_call: -; clone_size: few; v_call: TRBV4-1; cdr3_nt: TGCGCCAGCAGCCAAACCTTAGCGGCTTCCTACGAGCAGTACTTC; cdr3_aa: CASSQTLAASYEQYF
j_call: TRBJ2-1; d_call: -; clone_size: many; v_call: TRBV20-1; cdr3_nt: TGCAGTGCTAGGCAGACGGGGAGCTCCTACAATGAGCAGTTCTTC; cdr3_aa: CSARQTGSSYNEQFF
j_call: TRBJ1-1; d_call: TRBD1; clone_size: -; v_call: TRBV6-1; cdr3_nt: TGTGCCACGATAAGGACAGGACGCATCTTCAATGAAGCTTTCTTT; cdr3_aa: CATIRTGRIFNEAFF
j_call: TRBJ1-1; d_call: -; clone_size: -; v_call: TRBV11-2; cdr3_nt: TGTGCCAGCAGCTTTGGATACACTGAAGCTTTCTTT; cdr3_aa: CASSFGYTEAFF
j_call: TRBJ2-1; d_call: TRBD2; clone_size: few; v_call: TRBV2; cdr3_nt: TGTGCCACCAGTGATCCCCTAGCGGGGAAATACAATGAGCAGTTCTTC; cdr3_aa: CATSDPLAGKYNEQFF
j_call: TRBJ1-1; d_call: -; clone_size: many; v_call: TRBV29-1; cdr3_nt: TGCAGCGTTGATGTGCAGCGCACTGAAGCTTTCTTT; cdr3_aa: CSVDVQRTEAFF
j_call: TRBJ1-5; d_call: -; clone_size: many; v_call: TRBV2; cdr3_nt: TGTGCCAGCAGGCTGGTTTATAGCAATCAGCCCCAGCATTTT; cdr3_aa: CASRLVYSNQPQHF
j_call: TRBJ2-7; d_call: -; clone_size: -; v_call: TRBV4-1; cdr3_nt: TGCGCCAGCAGCCAAGTTGGTAGCTCCTACGAGCAGTACTTC; cdr3_aa: CASSQVGSSYEQYF
j_call: TRBJ2-1; d_call: TRBD2; clone_size: many; v_call: TRBV11-1; cdr3_nt: TGTGCCAGCAGCTTAGAGGGACTAGCTGGTGCGGATGAGCAGTTCTTC; cdr3_aa: CASSLEGLAGADEQFF
j_call: TRBJ2-7; d_call: TRBD2; clone_size: -; v_call: TRBV7-8; cdr3_nt: TGTGCCAGCAGCTTGCGGGAGGGCTACAATGAGCAGTACTTC; cdr3_aa: CASSLREGYNEQYF
j_call: TRBJ2-7; d_call: -; clone_size: -; v_call: TRBV29-1; cdr3_nt: TGCAGCGTTCGAGAAGTGGGCGAGCAGTACTTC; cdr3_aa: CSVREVGEQYF
j_call: TRBJ1-1; d_call: -; clone_size: many; v_call: TRBV9; cdr3_nt: TGTGCCAGCAGCAAAGGGACACGTATGAACACTGAAGCTTTCTTT; cdr3_aa: CASSKGTRMNTEAFF
j_call: TRBJ2-5; d_call: TRBD2; clone_size: many; v_call: TRBV20-1; cdr3_nt: TGCAGTGCTACCGGGGCTAGCGGTCTACAAGAGACCCAGTACTTC; cdr3_aa: CSATGASGLQETQYF
j_call: TRBJ2-7; d_call: TRBD2; clone_size: -; v_call: TRBV10-3; cdr3_nt: TGTGCCATCAGTGACGGGACTAGCGGGAGTCGTGAGCAGTACTTC; cdr3_aa: CAISDGTSGSREQYF
j_call: TRBJ2-7; d_call: TRBD2; clone_size: many; v_call: TRBV6-5; cdr3_nt: TGTGCCAGCAGTTACTCCGGGACTAGCGGGAGAGGGGCCCGCTACGAGCAGTACTTC; cdr3_aa: CASSYSGTSGRGARYEQYF
j_call: TRBJ1-5; d_call: -; clone_size: many; v_call: TRBV28; cdr3_nt: TGTGCCAGCAGTACCCAAACAGGGAGGGGACTGTATAGCAATCAGCCCCAGCATTTT; cdr3_aa: CASSTQTGRGLYSNQPQHF
j_call: TRBJ2-7; d_call: -; clone_size: -; v_call: TRBV4-3; cdr3_nt: TGCGCCAGCAGCCGAGAAGGCCGAGGCGACGAGCAGTACTTC; cdr3_aa: CASSREGRGDEQYF
j_call: TRBJ2-3; d_call: -; clone_size: many; v_call: TRBV6-2/TRBV6-3; cdr3_nt: TGTGCCAGCAGTTTAGGGAGTGCAGATACGCAGTATTTT; cdr3_aa: CASSLGSADTQYF
j_call: TRBJ1-5; d_call: -; clone_size: few; v_call: TRBV20-1; cdr3_nt: TGCAGTGCTAGCATCTTATCCGGGGTTAGCAATCAGCCCCAGCATTTT; cdr3_aa: CSASILSGVSNQPQHF
j_call: TRBJ2-1; d_call: -; clone_size: -; v_call: TRBV10-2; cdr3_nt: TGCGCCAGCAGTGCCACCCTGTCGGGAGCGTACAATGAGCAGTTCTTC; cdr3_aa: CASSATLSGAYNEQFF
j_call: TRBJ2-4; d_call: -; clone_size: once; v_call: TRBV2; cdr3_nt: TGTGCCAGCAGTGAACAGGGGCGTAACATTCAGTACTTC; cdr3_aa: CASSEQGRNIQYF
j_call: TRBJ2-3; d_call: -; clone_size: many; v_call: TRBV18; cdr3_nt: TGTGCCAGCTCACCATCGCGCGGTTTCTACGGGACACCTAGCACAGATACGCAGTATTTT; cdr3_aa: CASSPSRGFYGTPSTDTQYF
j_call: TRBJ2-2; d_call: TRBD1; clone_size: -; v_call: TRBV5-1; cdr3_nt: TGCGCCAGCAGCTTTTCGACAGGGGGCTTCACCGGGGAGCTGTTTTTT; cdr3_aa: CASSFSTGGFTGELFF
j_call: TRBJ2-1; d_call: TRBD2; clone_size: -; v_call: TRBV24-1; cdr3_nt: TGTGCCACCAGTGATCGGGCTAGCGGGATAATGAACAATGAGCAGTTCTTC; cdr3_aa: CATSDRASGIMNNEQFF
j_call: TRBJ2-4; d_call: -; clone_size: many; v_call: TRBV2; cdr3_nt: TGTGCCAGCAGAAGAGATGGGAGTTGGTACTTC; cdr3_aa: CASRRDGSWYF
j_call: TRBJ2-3; d_call: -; clone_size: many; v_call: TRBV12-3/TRBV12-4; cdr3_nt: TGTGCCAGCAGTTTGGCGCAGCCTACAGATACGCAGTATTTT; cdr3_aa: CASSLAQPTDTQYF
j_call: TRBJ2-1; d_call: -; clone_size: many; v_call: TRBV20-1; cdr3_nt: TGCAGTGCACTAAGCTCTCGGACGGGATACAATGAGCAGTTCTTC; cdr3_aa: CSALSSRTGYNEQFF
j_call: TRBJ1-1; d_call: -; clone_size: many; v_call: TRBV6-1; cdr3_nt: TGTGCCAGCAGTCCGCTGACAGAAAACACTGAAGCTTTCTTT; cdr3_aa: CASSPLTENTEAFF
j_call: TRBJ1-2; d_call: -; clone_size: -; v_call: TRBV6-2/TRBV6-3; cdr3_nt: TGTGCCAGCAGTTACTCGATGGCAGTTAACTATGGCTACACCTTC; cdr3_aa: CASSYSMAVNYGYTF